This is a list of T cell receptor beta chains from one sample in a study of blood T cell repertoires in COVID-19. Here immunoSEQ multiplex PCR was the method, and the copy in TCRdb shows in-frame clones only, minus some. This table has about 64,000 clones, approximately 80% appearing once. Sequencing was performed on peripheral blood. All receptors derive from a woman aged 55-70 years with acute or convalescent COVID-19. The CDR3 runs from the conserved cysteine through the conserved F or W.

V gene	CDR3 protein
TRBV6-4	CASAGEPGNTIYF
TRBV5-1	CASSRDTANYGYTF
TRBV5-4	CASSSGQGYEQYF
TRBV6-5	CATQPGSTNYGYTF
TRBV29-1	CSVAVQEGEKLFF
TRBV27	CASSLGQGRGYGYTF
TRBV5-8	CASSVDSGNSPLHF
TRBV6-6	CASSSPPGGSEQFF
TRBV19	CASSMEDSQRRKTVF
TRBV6-5	CASSFRDRNNEQFF
TRBV19	CASSSGTVGVNEQFF
TRBV19	CATNDRSYNEQFF
TRBV9	CASTRDGGTDQPQHF
TRBV3-1/TRBV3-2	CASSGTGEGGNIQYF
TRBV5-1	CASSLDGQGARGYTF
TRBV3-1/TRBV3-2	CASSLSGPAGGTQYF
TRBV19	CASSSTGEKNTEAFF
TRBV19	CASSIRWLAGGTGTQYF
TRBV6-5	CASSLGGRIYNSPLHF
TRBV11-2	CASSLTQGASKLFF
TRBV19	CASSGRGAGRTEAFF
TRBV7-2	CASSFSAIHEQFF